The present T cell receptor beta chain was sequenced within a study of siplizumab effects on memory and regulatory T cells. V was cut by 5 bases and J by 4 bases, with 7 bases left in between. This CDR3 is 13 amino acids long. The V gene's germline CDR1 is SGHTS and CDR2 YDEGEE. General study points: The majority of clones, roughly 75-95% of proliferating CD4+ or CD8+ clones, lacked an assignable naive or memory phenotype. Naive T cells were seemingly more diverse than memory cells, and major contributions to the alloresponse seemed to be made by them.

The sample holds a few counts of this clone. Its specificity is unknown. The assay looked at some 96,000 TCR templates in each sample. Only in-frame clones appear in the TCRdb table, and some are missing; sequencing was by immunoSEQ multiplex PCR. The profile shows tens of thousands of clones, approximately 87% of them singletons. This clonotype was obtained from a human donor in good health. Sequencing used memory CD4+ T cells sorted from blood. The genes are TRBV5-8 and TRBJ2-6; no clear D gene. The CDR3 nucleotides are TGTGCCAGCAGAGGGCCCGGGGCCAACGTCCTGACTTTC. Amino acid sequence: CASRGPGANVLTF. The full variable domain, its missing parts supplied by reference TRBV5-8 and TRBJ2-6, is EAGVTQSPTHLIKTRGQQATLRCSPISGHTSVYWYQQALGLGLQFLLWYDEGEERNRGNFPPRFSGRQFPNYSSELNVNALELEDSALYLCASRGPGANVLTFGAGSRLTVL.